The next 5 T cell receptor beta chains were all read from a single sample in a study of cytomegalovirus exposure and HLA in healthy donors. The study ran its PCR with 60 Vbeta and 13 Jbeta primers. Profiling relied on immunoSEQ multiplex PCR, and the TCRdb table lists in-frame clones only, not all of them. The data show 90,000 to 130,000 clones, over 65% seen once. Material for sequencing was PBMCs. The receptors shown here come from a woman aged 25 to 39 in good health and CMV-seronegative.

The gene calls are TRBV4-1 and TRBJ1-5, with 9 bases fitting TRBD1. In germline, CDR1 is MGHRA, CDR2 YSYEKL. The CDR3 is made up of 19 amino acids. Trimming at V came to 4 bases and at J to 0 bases, leaving 13 bases not matched to a gene. The CDR3 region is CASSPGAGQGTSSNQPQHF. In DNA, the CDR3 is TGCGCCAGCAGCCCGGGGGCAGGACAGGGGACGAGTAGCAATCAGCCCCAGCATTTT.

V usage is TRBV6-1 and J usage is TRBJ1-5; a possible D gene is TRBD1 (6 bases). Germline V gene sequence: CDR1 MNHNS, CDR2 SASEGT. The CDR3 runs to 16 residues. With 4 bases removed from V and 5 bases from J, the gap between germline ends came to 18 bases. CDR3: CASSVGDTSVHQPQHF. The CDR3 nucleotides are TGTGCCAGCAGTGTCGGGGACACATCAGTCCATCAGCCCCAGCATTTT.

A single count supports this clone. The rearrangement uses TRBV27 and TRBJ1-2; 12 nucleotides agree with TRBD1. Germline V gives CDR1 MNHEY, CDR2 SMNVEV (reference sequence). CDR3 length: 14 amino acids. V was clipped by 5 bases and J by 7 bases; unmatched bases: 5. CDR3 DNA: TGTGCCAGCAGTGGGACAGGGGGCTTGGGTGGCTACACCTTC. It codes for CASSGTGGLGGYTF.

This chain joins TRBV19 and TRBJ1-2; the match to TRBD1 covers 12 bases. V shed 5 bases and J 3 bases; nucleotides not matched to a gene: 7. Germline CDR1 and CDR2: LNHDA and SQIVND (reference sequence). CDR3 size: 16 residues. CDR3 DNA sequence: TGTGCCAGTAGTCTCCGGGACAGGGGGCGCGACTATGGCTACACCTTC. As protein: CASSLRDRGRDYGYTF.

V gene TRBV4-3 combines with J gene TRBJ1-2, with a possible D match to TRBD1 (5 bases). CDR3 length: 19 amino acids. The V gene's germline CDR1 is LGHNA and CDR2 YSLEER. V gave up 1 base and J gave up 1 base, with 22 bases separating them. The CDR3 loop is CASSQGATVAPPFNYGYTF. The CDR3 DNA reads as TGCGCCAGCAGCCAAGGGGCGACAGTGGCCCCTCCATTTAACTATGGCTACACCTTC.